A selection of T cell receptor beta chains follows, all from one sample in a study of OX40 agonist ivuxolimab in advanced cancers. Measured with immunoSEQ multiplex PCR; TCRdb has only the in-frame clones, and not every one. There are around 40,000 clones in the sample; around 85% occur only once, and 0.38% lies in the top ten. The sample in question was CD4+ or CD8+ T cells sorted from blood, obtained in a trial of the OX40 agonist ivuxolimab. The receptors here all came from an adult with an advanced solid tumor such as melanoma, head and neck, liver or kidney cancer. Each CDR3 is given with its conserved first and last residue. The D gene is left open where the match is weak. For some rows the clone size is stated as once, few or many, or as a class when expanded; others skip it.

j_call clone_size v_call d_call cdr3_aa cdr3_nt
TRBJ1-4 . TRBV27 TRBD1 CASSPRTGGTEKLFF TGTGCCAGCAGTCCAAGGACAGGGGGGACTGAAAAACTGTTTTTT
TRBJ1-6 once TRBV5-6 . CASSFSGRGNSPLHF TGTGCCAGCAGCTTTTCCGGCAGGGGAAATTCACCCCTCCACTTT
TRBJ2-1 . TRBV18 TRBD2 CASSPRSGGASSYNEQFF TGTGCCAGCTCACCACGTAGCGGGGGGGCTAGCTCCTACAATGAGCAGTTCTTC
TRBJ1-5 . TRBV29-1 . CSVAVMGATQPQHF TGCAGCGTTGCTGTGATGGGGGCGACTCAGCCCCAGCATTTT
TRBJ2-7 . TRBV5-1 TRBD2 CASSISGMSSYEQYF TGCGCCAGCAGCATTAGCGGGATGAGCTCCTACGAGCAGTACTTC
TRBJ2-1 . TRBV29-1 TRBD2 CSARTSGRRGEQFF TGCAGCGCCCGGACTAGCGGGAGGAGGGGTGAGCAGTTCTTC
TRBJ1-5 once TRBV19 . CASSKQGRQPQHF TGTGCCAGTAGTAAGCAGGGCAGGCAGCCCCAGCATTTT
TRBJ2-1 . TRBV9 . CASSVEGTAGQFF TGTGCCAGCAGCGTAGAGGGGACAGCGGGGCAGTTCTTC
TRBJ1-3 . TRBV4-3 . CASSQGLPRGNTIYF TGCGCCAGCAGCCAAGGCCTCCCCAGGGGAAACACCATATATTTT
TRBJ1-4 . TRBV4-1 . CASSRGPAANEKLFF TGCGCCAGCAGCAGGGGTCCGGCGGCTAATGAAAAACTGTTTTTT
TRBJ2-1 . TRBV19 TRBD2 CASSIVDVGLVGRNEQFF TGTGCCAGTAGTATAGTCGATGTGGGACTAGTGGGTCGAAATGAGCAGTTCTTC
TRBJ2-7 . TRBV6-1 . CASSEFQNYEQYF TGTGCCAGCAGTGAGTTTCAGAACTACGAGCAGTACTTC
TRBJ1-5 . TRBV6-6 . CASSPGGSGNQPQHF TGTGCCAGCAGCCCCGGAGGCTCAGGGAATCAGCCCCAGCATTTT
TRBJ2-2 . TRBV7-8 . CASSLGVGPGNTGELFF TGTGCCAGCAGCTTAGGTGTAGGGCCTGGGAACACCGGGGAGCTGTTTTTT
TRBJ1-1 few TRBV6-1 . CASSDWVWGENTEAFF TGTGCCAGCAGTGATTGGGTATGGGGGGAGAACACTGAAGCTTTCTTT
TRBJ2-7 once TRBV18 TRBD1 CASADRVLAYEQYF TGTGCCAGCGCTGACAGGGTATTAGCCTACGAGCAGTACTTC
TRBJ2-1 . TRBV29-1 . CSVVQGNEQFF TGCAGCGTTGTTCAGGGCAATGAGCAGTTCTTC
TRBJ2-3 once TRBV29-1 . CSVDVGFDTQYF TGCAGCGTTGATGTGGGATTTGATACGCAGTATTTT
TRBJ2-4 . TRBV30 TRBD1 CAWREPGQGFPLAKNIQYF TGTGCCTGGAGAGAGCCGGGACAGGGTTTCCCTCTAGCCAAAAACATTCAGTACTTC
TRBJ1-4 . TRBV7-8 TRBD1 CASSFLNRGLTNEKLFF TGTGCCAGCAGCTTCTTAAACAGGGGGCTTACTAATGAAAAACTGTTTTTT
TRBJ1-5 . TRBV10-3 . CATSNRDQPQHF TGTGCCACTTCAAACAGGGATCAGCCCCAGCATTTC
TRBJ1-1 . TRBV28 . CASRTYQKNTEAFF TGTGCCAGCCGGACCTACCAAAAGAACACTGAAGCTTTCTTT
TRBJ1-5 . TRBV4-3 . CASSQDRGGEQPQHF TGCGCCAGCAGCCAAGATCGGGGGGGTGAGCAGCCCCAGCATTTT
TRBJ1-2 . TRBV5-1 . CASSPLLGQHYGYTF TGCGCCAGCAGCCCGCTTTTGGGGCAGCACTATGGCTACACCTTC
TRBJ2-2 . TRBV5-5 TRBD2 CASSTGTSGGTGELFF TGTGCCAGCAGCACCGGGACTAGCGGGGGGACCGGGGAGCTGTTTTTT
TRBJ1-6 . TRBV28 . CASSRAGAGNSPLHF TGTGCCAGCTCGCGGGCGGGGGCAGGGAATTCACCCCTCCACTTT
TRBJ2-3 . TRBV2 TRBD2 CASRPSLAGITDTQYF TGTGCCAGCAGACCTTCACTAGCGGGGATCACAGATACGCAGTATTTT
TRBJ2-5 . TRBV4-1 TRBD2 CASSQERRLAGPQETQYF TGCGCCAGCAGCCAAGAACGGAGACTAGCGGGGCCCCAAGAGACCCAGTACTTC
TRBJ1-5 . TRBV19 . CASSVWTDYSNQPQHF TGTGCCAGTAGTGTTTGGACAGACTATAGCAATCAGCCCCAGCATTTT
TRBJ1-3 . TRBV10-3 . CAISEPSGPASGNTIYF TGTGCCATCAGTGAGCCCTCCGGCCCAGCCTCTGGAAACACCATATATTTT
TRBJ2-7 . TRBV23-1 TRBD1 CASSQLTGHGSYEQYF TGCGCCAGCAGTCAATTGACAGGGCATGGGTCCTACGAGCAGTACTTC
TRBJ1-2 . TRBV5-6 . CASSSRRLRTDDYGYTF TGTGCCAGCAGCTCACGACGCCTTCGAACAGACGACTATGGCTACACCTTC
TRBJ1-2 . TRBV19 TRBD1 CASSLDRARDLYGYTF TGTGCCAGTAGCCTAGACAGGGCCCGAGACCTCTATGGCTACACCTTC
TRBJ2-7 once TRBV6-5 TRBD1 CASSYRQGMVAYEQYF TGTGCCAGCAGTTACAGACAGGGTATGGTGGCCTACGAGCAGTACTTC
TRBJ2-7 . TRBV5-5 . CASSSRSSYEQYF TGTGCCAGCAGCTCCCGGTCATCCTACGAGCAGTACTTC
TRBJ2-1 . TRBV29-1 TRBD2 CSVAGLAKGLDEQFF TGCAGCGTAGCTGGACTAGCGAAAGGGTTGGATGAGCAGTTCTTC
TRBJ2-3 once TRBV7-6 . CASSLGKVPTDTQYF TGTGCCAGCAGCCTCGGGAAGGTCCCCACAGATACGCAGTATTTT
TRBJ1-5 . TRBV5-5 . CASSSSTGYNQPQHF TGTGCCAGCAGCTCGTCAACAGGCTACAATCAGCCCCAGCATTTT
TRBJ2-3 . TRBV7-9 TRBD1 CASRSRGPSDTQYF TGTGCCAGCAGATCCAGGGGGCCGTCAGATACGCAGTATTTT
TRBJ2-5 once TRBV7-8 TRBD2 CASSSRRTRDETQYF TGTGCCAGCAGCTCCCGTCGGACTAGAGACGAGACCCAGTACTTC
TRBJ2-1 . TRBV18 TRBD1 CASSPGQGASFNNEQFF TGTGCCAGCTCACCGGGACAGGGGGCGAGTTTTAACAATGAGCAGTTCTTC
TRBJ1-3 few TRBV30 . CAWSRLVSSGNTIYF TGTGCCTGGAGTAGGCTAGTTTCCTCTGGAAACACCATATATTTT
TRBJ1-3 . TRBV6-1 TRBD1 CASSEAHGTGFGNTIYF TGTGCCAGCAGTGAAGCGCACGGGACAGGGTTTGGAAACACCATATATTTT
TRBJ2-7 . TRBV2 . CASSVGPYEQYF TGTGCCAGCAGTGTAGGGCCCTACGAGCAGTACTTC
TRBJ2-7 . TRBV7-9 . CASSASGPQYEQYF TGTGCCAGCAGCGCCTCGGGACCGCAATACGAGCAGTACTTC
TRBJ1-1 . TRBV11-2 . CASSVQLNTEAFF TGTGCCAGCAGCGTACAACTGAACACTGAAGCTTTCTTT
TRBJ2-5 . TRBV11-2 TRBD2 CASSLGGRALWETQYF TGTGCCAGCAGCTTAGGCGGGAGGGCTCTATGGGAGACCCAGTACTTC
TRBJ2-7 . TRBV27 TRBD2 CASRGGGPYEQYF TGTGCCAGCAGGGGGGGAGGGCCCTACGAGCAGTACTTC